The clone carrying this T cell receptor beta chain was seen more than once but under ten times. Its specificity is not known. CDR1 and CDR2 (germline): LGHNA, YSLEER. The CDR3 spans 18 residues. Unmatched junction bases numbered 15, after V lost 6 bases and J lost 4 bases. The data derive from a study of post-analysis software for immune sequencing data. About the research overall: There were relapsing-remitting, secondary progressive and progressive-relapsing multiple sclerosis among the disease courses included. Regarding the study as a whole: In patients, TRBV5-6, TRBV5-1 and TRBV20-1 belonged to about five TRBV segments found more frequently than in controls. Significantly lower normalized Chao1 diversity was seen in multiple sclerosis patients than in controls.

Unique molecular identifiers were carried by the TCR beta cDNA libraries. When about 0.95 to 10 million T cells were used, they gave 500,000 or so cDNA molecules. TCRdb ran MiXCR on the PCR reads and lists one entry per CDR3 protein. Of some 800,000 distinct CDR3 sequences listed, roughly 46% are singletons. This receptor was taken from a girl between 5 and 17 years old with multiple sclerosis. This chain uses TRBV4-3 with TRBJ2-2, with TRBD1 identical over 9 bases. The material sequenced was blood. The CDR3 DNA reads as TGCGCCAGCAGTCCACCCCTGACAGGGGGTTATGTCACCGGGGAGCTGTTTTTT. Translation: CASSPPLTGGYVTGELFF.